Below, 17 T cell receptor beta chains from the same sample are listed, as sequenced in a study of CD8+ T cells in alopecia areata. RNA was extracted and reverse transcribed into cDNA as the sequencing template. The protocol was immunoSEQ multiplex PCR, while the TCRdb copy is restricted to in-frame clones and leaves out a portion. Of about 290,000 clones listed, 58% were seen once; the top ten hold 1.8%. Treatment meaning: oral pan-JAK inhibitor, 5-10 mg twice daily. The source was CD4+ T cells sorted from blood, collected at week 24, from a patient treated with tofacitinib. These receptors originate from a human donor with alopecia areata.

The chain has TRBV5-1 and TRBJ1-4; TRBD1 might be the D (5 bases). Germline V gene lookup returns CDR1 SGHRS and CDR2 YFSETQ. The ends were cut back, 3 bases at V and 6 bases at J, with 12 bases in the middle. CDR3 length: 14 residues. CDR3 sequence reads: CASSSSRGDEKLFF. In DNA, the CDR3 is TGCGCCAGCAGCTCGTCACGGGGGGATGAAAAACTGTTTTTT.

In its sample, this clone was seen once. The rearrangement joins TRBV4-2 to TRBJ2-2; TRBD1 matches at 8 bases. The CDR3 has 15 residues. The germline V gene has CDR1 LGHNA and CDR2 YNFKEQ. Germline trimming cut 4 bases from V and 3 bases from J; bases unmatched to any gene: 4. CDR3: CASSPRGLDTGELFF. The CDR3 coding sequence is TGTGCCAGCAGCCCCAGGGGGCTCGACACCGGGGAGCTGTTTTTT.

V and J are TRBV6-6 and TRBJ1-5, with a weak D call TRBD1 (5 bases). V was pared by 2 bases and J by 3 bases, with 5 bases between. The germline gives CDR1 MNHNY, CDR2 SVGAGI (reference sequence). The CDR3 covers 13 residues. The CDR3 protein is CASSYGANQPQHF. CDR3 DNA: TGTGCCAGCAGTTACGGGGCCAATCAGCCCCAGCATTTT.

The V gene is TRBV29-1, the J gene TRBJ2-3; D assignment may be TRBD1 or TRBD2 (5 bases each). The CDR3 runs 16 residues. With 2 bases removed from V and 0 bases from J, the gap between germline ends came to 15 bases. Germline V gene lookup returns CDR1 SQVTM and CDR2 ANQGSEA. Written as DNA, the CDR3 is TGCAGCGTTGAACCCCCTGGGGCGGGTAGCACAGATACGCAGTATTTT. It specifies CSVEPPGAGSTDTQYF.

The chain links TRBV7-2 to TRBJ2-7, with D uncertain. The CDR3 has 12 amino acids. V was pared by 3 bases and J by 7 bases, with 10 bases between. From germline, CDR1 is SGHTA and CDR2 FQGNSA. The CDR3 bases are TGTGCCAGCAGCTTGACCCTCACAGAGCAGTACTTC. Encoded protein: CASSLTLTEQYF.

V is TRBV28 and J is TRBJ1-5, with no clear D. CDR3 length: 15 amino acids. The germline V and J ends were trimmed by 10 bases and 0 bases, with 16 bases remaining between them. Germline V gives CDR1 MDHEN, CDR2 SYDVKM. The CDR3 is CATCRGQYSNQPQHF. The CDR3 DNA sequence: TGTGCCACCTGCCGGGGTCAGTATAGCAATCAGCCCCAGCATTTT.

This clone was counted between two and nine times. CDR3 sequence reads: CASSTRQDTEAFF. The CDR3 region has the DNA TGTGCCAGCAGCACGCGGCAGGACACTGAAGCTTTCTTT. The chain joins TRBV7-9 to TRBJ1-1; D uncertain. Per germline, CDR1 SEHNR and CDR2 FQNEAQ (reference sequence). Between the trimmed V and J ends, which lost 5 bases and 3 bases, there was a span of 10 bases. The CDR3 length is 13 residues. The variable domain in full, completed from reference TRBV7-9 and TRBJ1-1, reads DTGVSQNPRHKITKRGQNVTFRCDPISEHNRLYWYRQTLGQGPEFLTYFQNEAQLEKSRLLSDRFSAERPKGSFSTLEIQRTEQGDSAMYLCASSTRQDTEAFFGQGTRLTVV.

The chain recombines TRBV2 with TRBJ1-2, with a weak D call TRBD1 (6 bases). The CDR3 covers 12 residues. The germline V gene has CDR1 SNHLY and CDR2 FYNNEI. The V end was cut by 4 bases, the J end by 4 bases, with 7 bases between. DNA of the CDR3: TGTGCCAGCAGTGGAGGGGGCTATGGCTACACCTTC. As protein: CASSGGGYGYTF. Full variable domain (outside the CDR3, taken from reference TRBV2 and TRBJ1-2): EPEVTQTPSHQVTQMGQEVILRCVPISNHLYFYWYRQILGQKVEFLVSFYNNEISEKSEIFDDQFSVERPDGSNFTLKIRSTKLEDSAMYFCASSGGGYGYTFGSGTRLTVV.

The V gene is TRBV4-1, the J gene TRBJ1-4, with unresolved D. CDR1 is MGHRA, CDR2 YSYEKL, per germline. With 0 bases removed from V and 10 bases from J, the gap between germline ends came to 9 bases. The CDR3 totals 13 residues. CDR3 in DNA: TGCGCCAGCAGCCAAGACGGGTGGGGAAAACTGTTTTTT. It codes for CASSQDGWGKLFF.

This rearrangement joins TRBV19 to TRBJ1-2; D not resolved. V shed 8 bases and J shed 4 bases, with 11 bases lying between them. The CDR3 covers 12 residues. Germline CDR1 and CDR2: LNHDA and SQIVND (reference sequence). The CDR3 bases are TGTGCCAGTCCTCAACCCTCCTATGGCTACACCTTC. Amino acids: CASPQPSYGYTF.

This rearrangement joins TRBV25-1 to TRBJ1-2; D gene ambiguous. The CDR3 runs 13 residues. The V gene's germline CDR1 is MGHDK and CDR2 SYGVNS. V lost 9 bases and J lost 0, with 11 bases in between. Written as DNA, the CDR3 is TGTGCCAGTCAGCCGGGCCCTAACTATGGCTACACCTTC. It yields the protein CASQPGPNYGYTF.

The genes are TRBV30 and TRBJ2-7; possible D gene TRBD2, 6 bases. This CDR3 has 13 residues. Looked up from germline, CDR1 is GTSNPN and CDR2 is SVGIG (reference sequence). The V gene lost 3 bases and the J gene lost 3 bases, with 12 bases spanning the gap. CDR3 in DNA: TGTGCCTGGAGAAGGGCGGGGTTCTACGAGCAGTACTTC. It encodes CAWRRAGFYEQYF.

This chain's CDR3 is CASSHRGPGELFF. In DNA form, the CDR3 reads TGTGCCAGCAGTCATAGGGGTCCCGGGGAGCTGTTTTTT. V and J are TRBV7-9 and TRBJ2-2, with D possibly TRBD1 on 5 matching bases. CDR1 is SEHNR and CDR2 is FQNEAQ in the germline V gene (reference sequence). Trimming pared 6 bases from V and 6 bases from J, leaving 11 bases between. The CDR3 contains 13 residues.

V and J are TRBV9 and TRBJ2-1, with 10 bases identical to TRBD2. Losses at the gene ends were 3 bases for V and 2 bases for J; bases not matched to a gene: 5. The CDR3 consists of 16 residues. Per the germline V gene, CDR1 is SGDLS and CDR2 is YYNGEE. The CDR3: CASSGPLAGAYNEQFF. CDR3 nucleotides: TGTGCCAGCAGCGGACCTCTAGCGGGGGCCTACAATGAGCAGTTCTTC.

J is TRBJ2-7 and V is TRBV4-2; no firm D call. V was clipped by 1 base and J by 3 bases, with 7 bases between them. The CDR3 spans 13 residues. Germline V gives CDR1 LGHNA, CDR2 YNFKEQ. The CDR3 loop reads CASSQGSGYEQYF. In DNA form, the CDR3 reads TGTGCCAGCAGCCAAGGGTCAGGCTACGAGCAGTACTTC.

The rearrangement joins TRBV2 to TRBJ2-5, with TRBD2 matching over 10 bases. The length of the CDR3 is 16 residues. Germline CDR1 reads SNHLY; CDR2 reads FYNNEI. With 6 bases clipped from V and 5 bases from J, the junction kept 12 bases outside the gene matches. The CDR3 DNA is TGTGCCAGCAGACGAGCAGCGGGGGGGCTACGGGAGACCCAGTACTTC. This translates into CASRRAAGGLRETQYF.

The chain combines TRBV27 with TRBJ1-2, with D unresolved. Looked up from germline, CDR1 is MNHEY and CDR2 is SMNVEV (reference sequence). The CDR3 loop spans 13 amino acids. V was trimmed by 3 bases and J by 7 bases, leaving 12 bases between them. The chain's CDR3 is CASSFGWDGGYTF. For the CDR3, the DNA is TGTGCCAGCAGTTTCGGGTGGGATGGTGGCTACACCTTC.